Each of the 6 T cell receptor beta chains below was sequenced from the same sample in a study of CD8 T cells in Susac syndrome (dated by TCRdb to between 2018 and 2020). The library relied on the immunoSEQ multiplex PCR assay. RNA was extracted with the RNeasy kit and roughly 0.5 to 1 ug was reverse transcribed using random hexamers. TCRdb reanalyzed the raw reads on its own, using fastp at Q25 for trimming and MiXCR for clone calling, and kept in-frame beta chains. Each entry merges the rows of one CDR3 protein and shows their most common DNA and genes. A total of about 200,000 distinct CDR3 sequences appear in this sample, nearly 95% of them only once. The ten most abundant clones make up 0.093% of the sample. The sample was CD4+ T cells from PBMCs. Receptor source: a human donor with multiple sclerosis.

This chain links TRBV10-3 with TRBJ1-1, with no clear D. The CDR3 loop spans 12 amino acids. Per germline, CDR1 ENHRY and CDR2 SYGVKD. V shed 3 bases and J shed 3 bases, with 5 bases lying between them. The CDR3 protein is CAISDLDTEAFF. CDR3 DNA sequence: TGTGCCATCAGTGACTTAGACACTGAAGCTTTCTTT.

A few counts support this clonotype. This chain links TRBV12-3 or TRBV12-4 with TRBJ1-1; unclear D gene. This CDR3 contains 13 residues. V dropped 6 bases and J dropped 3 bases, with 11 bases sitting between them. This chain's CDR3 is CASSWRGDTEAFF. CDR3 DNA sequence: TGTGCCAGCAGCTGGCGCGGGGACACTGAAGCTTTCTTT.

The genes are TRBV20-1 and TRBJ2-1, with 13 bases that match TRBD2. With 3 bases clipped from V and 4 bases from J, the junction kept 3 bases outside the gene matches. This CDR3 has 15 amino acids. In germline, CDR1 is DFQATT, CDR2 SNEGSKA (reference sequence). For the CDR3, the DNA is TGCAGTGCTAGCCAACTAGCGGGGGGGTACAATGAGCAGTTCTTC. It translates to CSASQLAGGYNEQFF.

V is TRBV5-4 and J is TRBJ2-3; tentative D call: TRBD2 (6 bases). CDR3 length equals 15 residues. The germline CDR1 and CDR2 sequences are SGHNT and YYREEE (reference sequence). V lost 4 bases, J lost 0 bases, and 12 bases lay in between. The CDR3 here is CASSPRAGSTDTQYF. For the CDR3, the DNA is TGTGCCAGCAGCCCGAGGGCGGGAAGCACAGATACGCAGTATTTT.

The chain links TRBV12-3 or TRBV12-4 to TRBJ1-1; 8 nucleotides align to TRBD1. With V trimmed by 3 bases and J by 0 bases, 15 bases remained unmatched. This CDR3 has 19 residues. The CDR3 sequence: CASSFGRTGLTPVNTEAFF. DNA for the CDR3: TGTGCCAGCAGTTTCGGGCGGACAGGGCTTACCCCAGTGAACACTGAAGCTTTCTTT.

The CDR3 sequence: CSASRDSNYNEQFF. The CDR3 region has the DNA TGCAGTGCTAGCCGGGACTCCAACTACAATGAGCAGTTCTTC. This chain joins TRBV20-1 and TRBJ2-1; perhaps TRBD2 as D (6 bases). The CDR3 length is 14 residues. The germline gives CDR1 DFQATT, CDR2 SNEGSKA (reference sequence). V was trimmed by 3 bases and J by 3 bases, leaving 12 bases between them.